The table lists the clone carrying this T cell receptor beta chain with a few counts. Its specificity is not known. MiXCR, run by TCRdb on the 5' RACE reads, gives a single entry per CDR3 protein. The sample records over 300,000 distinct CDR3 sequences, 4.1% being singletons. The data originate from a study of T cells after yellow fever vaccination. General observations from the study: Contamination by abundant bulk-population clonotypes could be present in FACS-sorted repertoires. Peaking on day 5 versus 15, the secondary response was faster but weaker. Reappearance after the booster was observed for most primary-vaccination clones (more than 95% CD4, over 70% CD8).

The CDR3 spans 13 residues. V dropped 3 bases and J dropped 6 bases, with 11 bases sitting between them. Germline values: CDR1 SQVTM, CDR2 ANQGSEA. V usage is TRBV29-1 and J usage is TRBJ1-4, with D possibly being TRBD1 (6 bases). The input for sequencing was PBMCs, taken 5 days after the yellow fever booster vaccination. This clonotype was obtained from a man aged 18 to 30 who received the YFV17D yellow fever vaccine. This chain's CDR3 is CSVDRGQHEKLFF. In DNA form, the CDR3 reads TGCAGCGTTGACAGGGGCCAGCATGAAAAACTGTTTTTT.